This T cell receptor beta chain appears in the sequencing data of a study of blood T cell repertoires in COVID-19. Study overall: The study drew acute and convalescent COVID-19 samples from the United States, Italy and Spain.

The V gene end was trimmed by 5 bases and the J gene end by 6 bases; junction bases not matched to a gene: 16. Germline V gives CDR1 SGHTA, CDR2 FQGTGA. CDR3 size: 17 residues. It was during active infection that Seattle patients were enrolled and then longitudinally followed. Assay: immunoSEQ multiplex PCR; the TCRdb copy retains only in-frame clones and omits some. The data show approximately 70,000 clones, nearly 90% seen once. Sequenced material: peripheral blood. This sequence was found in a woman between 45 and 60 years old with COVID-19, enrolled during active disease. The chain has TRBV7-3 and TRBJ2-7; 10 nucleotides match TRBD2. The CDR3 DNA is TGTGCCAGCAGCCCGTCGAGGCTAGCGGGAGTTGACGGCGAGCAGTACTTC. Protein product: CASSPSRLAGVDGEQYF.